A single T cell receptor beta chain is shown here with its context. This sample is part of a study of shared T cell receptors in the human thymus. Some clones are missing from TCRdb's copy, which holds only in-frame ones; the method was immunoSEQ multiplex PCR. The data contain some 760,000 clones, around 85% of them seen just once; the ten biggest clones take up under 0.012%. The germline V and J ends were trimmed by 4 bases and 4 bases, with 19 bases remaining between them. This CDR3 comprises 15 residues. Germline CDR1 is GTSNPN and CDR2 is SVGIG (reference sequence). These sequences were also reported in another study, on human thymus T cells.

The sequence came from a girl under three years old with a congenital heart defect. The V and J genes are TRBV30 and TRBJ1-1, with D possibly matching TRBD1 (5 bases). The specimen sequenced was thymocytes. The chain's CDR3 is CAWNHSRGEVTEAFF. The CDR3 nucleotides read TGTGCCTGGAACCACTCGCGGGGGGAGGTCACTGAAGCTTTCTTT. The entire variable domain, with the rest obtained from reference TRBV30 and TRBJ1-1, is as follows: SQTIHQWPATLVQPVGSPLSLECTVEGTSNPNLYWYRQAAGRGLQLLFYSVGIGQISSEVPQNLSASRPQDRQFILSSKKLLLSDSGFYLCAWNHSRGEVTEAFFGQGTRLTVV.